Each of the 26 T cell receptor beta chains below was sequenced from the same sample in a study of T cell responses to AZD1222 COVID-19 vaccine. The assay was immunoSEQ multiplex PCR, and TCRdb's table has in-frame clones only and misses some. The sample contains over 100,000 clones, over 75% of which appear only once. Specimen: peripheral blood, collected on day 0 of AZD1222 vaccination. The source is an adult in good health.

This chain joins TRBV2 and TRBJ1-1; D remains ambiguous. Trimming removed 2 bases from V and 0 bases from J, with 7 bases in between. The CDR3 contains 14 residues. CDR1 SNHLY and CDR2 FYNNEI come from the germline V gene. In DNA, the CDR3 is TGTGCCAGCAGTGAAACGGATTTGAACACTGAAGCTTTCTTT. The encoded protein is CASSETDLNTEAFF.

The chain couples TRBV7-6 to TRBJ1-4, with D uncertain. Looked up from germline, CDR1 is SGHVS and CDR2 is FNYEAQ. Trimming stripped 4 bases from V and 3 bases from J, with 12 bases between. The CDR3 runs 15 residues. The CDR3: CASSSSRSPNEKLFF. CDR3 sequence (DNA): TGTGCCAGCAGCTCGAGTCGGAGTCCTAATGAAAAACTGTTTTTT.

The chain has TRBV10-3 and TRBJ1-1, with D perhaps matching TRBD1 (5 bases). Trimming shortened V by 4 bases and J by 7 bases, and 16 bases separated the two germline ends. Germline values: CDR1 ENHRY, CDR2 SYGVKD. CDR3 length equals 14 residues. The CDR3 protein is CAISAPGGESEAFF. In DNA, the CDR3 is TGTGCCATCAGTGCTCCCGGGGGGGAGAGTGAAGCTTTCTTT.

This rearrangement joins TRBV27 to TRBJ2-7, with TRBD1 identical over 7 bases. The CDR3 covers 14 residues. CDR1 and CDR2 (germline): MNHEY, SMNVEV (reference sequence). V gave up 5 bases and J gave up 3 bases; unmatched junction bases: 7. CDR3 DNA sequence: TGTGCCAGCAGTCCCGGGACAGTTTACTACGAGCAGTACTTC. Protein sequence: CASSPGTVYYEQYF.

The J gene is TRBJ1-1, the V gene TRBV6-2 or TRBV6-3; no firm D call. This CDR3 comprises 13 residues. Trimming pared 2 bases from V and 4 bases from J, leaving 8 bases between. Germline V gives CDR1 MNHEY, CDR2 SVGEGT. The CDR3 spells CASSYRQSTEAFF. As DNA, the CDR3 is TGTGCCAGCAGTTACCGGCAGAGCACTGAAGCTTTCTTT.

This sequence joins TRBV10-3 and TRBJ1-5, with 9 bases aligning to TRBD1. The CDR3 runs 14 residues. The V and J ends lost 6 bases and 5 bases, in that order; junction bases with no gene match: 5. Germline CDR1 and CDR2: ENHRY and SYGVKD. CDR3 in amino acids: CAISPDRGHQPQHF. The CDR3 bases are TGTGCCATCAGCCCGGACAGGGGACATCAGCCCCAGCATTTT.

V usage is TRBV7-2 and J usage is TRBJ2-3, with TRBD1 identical over 9 bases. V was pared by 5 bases and J by 14 bases, with 11 bases of the junction left unmatched. Germline V gene lookup returns CDR1 SGHTA and CDR2 FQGNSA. The CDR3 length is 13 residues. The chain's CDR3 is CASSPQGTGRAYF. The CDR3 bases are TGTGCCAGCAGCCCTCAGGGGACAGGGAGGGCGTATTTT. Looking up the rest from reference TRBV7-2 and TRBJ2-3 gives the full variable domain: GAGVSQSPSNKVTEKGKDVELRCDPISGHTALYWYRQSLGQGLEFLIYFQGNSAPDKSGLPSDRFSAERTGGSVSTLTIQRTQQEDSAVYLCASSPQGTGRAYFGPGTRLTVL.

CDR3 DNA: TGTGCCAGCACCGTTGGAGGGTCCTACAATGAGCAGTTCTTC. Protein sequence: CASTVGGSYNEQFF. V and J are TRBV28 and TRBJ2-1; tentatively, D is TRBD2 (6 bases). CDR3 length: 14 amino acids. CDR1 is MDHEN, CDR2 SYDVKM, per germline. V was clipped by 7 bases and J by 1 base, with 11 bases between them.

The chain links TRBV27 to TRBJ2-7; TRBD1 aligns across 10 bases. Germline V CDR1 and CDR2: MNHEY, SMNVEV (reference sequence). This CDR3 comprises 14 residues. The V segment lost 2 bases and the J segment 6 bases; nucleotides outside the gene matches: 4. The CDR3 spells CASSLTTGGSEQYF. The CDR3 DNA is TGTGCCAGCAGTTTAACGACAGGGGGCTCCGAGCAGTACTTC.

The chain's CDR3 is CASSPPTGVNGYTF. The CDR3 DNA follows: TGTGCCAGCAGCCCCCCCACGGGGGTAAATGGCTACACCTTC. V usage is TRBV5-5 and J usage is TRBJ1-2; the D gene is possibly TRBD1 (5 bases). V was trimmed by 4 bases and J by 6 bases, leaving 16 bases between them. Germline values: CDR1 SGHKS, CDR2 YYEKEE (reference sequence). This CDR3 is 14 amino acids long.

The rearrangement joins TRBV4-3 to TRBJ2-1; TRBD1 matches at 11 bases. Germline CDR1 LGHNA, CDR2 YSLEER. This CDR3 is built from 17 residues. V trimming: 4 bases; J trimming: 3 bases; junction bases outside the gene matches: 8. As DNA, the CDR3 is TGCGCCAGCAGCCGAAAGAAGGGACAGGGGGTCTACAATGAGCAGTTCTTC. Protein product: CASSRKKGQGVYNEQFF.

The gene calls are TRBV7-2 and TRBJ1-2; D may be TRBD1 (5 bases). V was clipped by 3 bases and J by 6 bases, with 17 bases between them. This CDR3 region has 15 residues. CDR1 SGHTA and CDR2 FQGNSA come from the germline V gene. The CDR3 bases are TGTGCCAGCAGCTTTGTACAGGCTACTCGCCATGGCTACACCTTC. Residues: CASSFVQATRHGYTF.

As DNA, the CDR3 is TGTGCCAGCACGGGAGGGATTGGCTACACCTTC. Translation: CASTGGIGYTF. The chain recombines TRBV6-5 with TRBJ1-2, with D unclear. The germline CDR1 and CDR2 sequences are MNHEY and SVGAGI. This CDR3 region has 11 residues. Trimming shortened V by 7 bases and J by 7 bases, and 10 bases separated the two germline ends.

The CDR3 DNA reads as TGTGCCACCAGCATTCAGAGGAACACTGAAGCTTTCTTT. This encodes CATSIQRNTEAFF. J is TRBJ1-1 and V is TRBV15; no clear D gene. The CDR3 spans 13 residues. V was pared by 4 bases and J by 1 base, with 7 bases between. Germline V gene data show CDR1 as LNHNV and CDR2 as YYDKDF (reference sequence).

J is TRBJ1-2 and V is TRBV5-1; D might be TRBD1 (6 bases). CDR1 and CDR2 from the germline V gene are SGHRS and YFSETQ. V lost 7 bases and J 8 bases, leaving 15 bases between the germline ends. This CDR3 region has 12 residues. The CDR3 DNA sequence: TGCGCCAGCGGGGGCACCACTGGCGGCTACACCTTC. As protein: CASGGTTGGYTF. Full variable domain (rest looked up from reference TRBV5-1 and TRBJ1-2): KAGVTQTPRYLIKTRGQQVTLSCSPISGHRSVSWYQQTPGQGLQFLFEYFSETQRNKGNFPGRFSGRQFSNSRSEMNVSTLELGDSALYLCASGGTTGGYTFGSGTRLTVV.

This rearrangement joins TRBV18 to TRBJ1-5; 8 bases agree with TRBD1. Germline V gives CDR1 KGHSH, CDR2 LQKENI. The CDR3 sequence is 17 residues long. The ends lost 3 bases at V and 0 bases at J; junction bases unmatched: 7. CDR3 sequence: CASSPRQGTNSNQPQHF. For the CDR3, the DNA is TGTGCCAGCTCACCCCGACAGGGGACGAATAGCAATCAGCCCCAGCATTTT.

J is TRBJ1-5 and V is TRBV19; 10 positions match TRBD1. Germline V gene lookup returns CDR1 LNHDA and CDR2 SQIVND (reference sequence). Losses at the gene ends were 10 bases for V and 4 bases for J; bases not matched to a gene: 10. This CDR3 contains 15 residues. CDR3 sequence: CATIDRGRGNQPQHF. The CDR3 region has the DNA TGTGCCACCATAGACAGGGGGCGTGGGAATCAGCCCCAGCATTTT.

CDR3 nucleotide sequence: TGTGCCAGCAGCCTGAAGTCGTATTTCTACGAGCAGTACTTC. Translated, it gives CASSLKSYFYEQYF. The chain is built from TRBV3-1 (or the pseudogene TRBV3-2) and TRBJ2-7, with unresolved D. CDR3 length equals 14 residues. V was shortened by 4 bases and J by 3 bases, with 13 bases between the two germline ends. CDR1 LGHDT and CDR2 YNNKEL come from the germline V gene (reference sequence).

This clone was picked up one time. J is TRBJ2-7 and V is TRBV6-5; D is uncertain. Trimming pared 0 bases from V and 2 bases from J, leaving 11 bases between. The germline gives CDR1 MNHEY, CDR2 SVGAGI. There are 15 residues in the CDR3. The CDR3 DNA reads TGTGCCAGCAGTTACTCCACAGAAGCTCCCTACGAGCAGTACTTC. Its translation: CASSYSTEAPYEQYF.

The chain recombines TRBV6-6 with TRBJ1-2; tentative D call: TRBD1 (5 bases). From germline, CDR1 is MNHNY and CDR2 SVGAGI (reference sequence). The CDR3 has 16 amino acids. V shed 7 bases and J shed 8 bases, with 26 bases lying between them. The CDR3, as DNA: TGTGCCAGCAACCAAGAGAGGGGCGCGATGGGCCTAGGCTACACCTTC. Encoded protein: CASNQERGAMGLGYTF.

The rearrangement joins TRBV12-3 or TRBV12-4 to TRBJ1-1, with D hard to call. The V end was cut by 8 bases, the J end by 6 bases, with 10 bases between. This CDR3 is 11 amino acids long. The CDR3 loop is CASGSGPEAFF. The CDR3 DNA is TGTGCCAGCGGGTCCGGGCCTGAAGCTTTCTTT.

The rearrangement joins TRBV18 to TRBJ2-2; 7 bases are a match to TRBD2. CDR1 is KGHSH and CDR2 is LQKENI in the germline V gene. V trimming: 4 bases; J trimming: 4 bases; junction bases outside the gene matches: 9. The CDR3 is 16 amino acids. Here the CDR3 DNA reads TGTGCCAGCTCACGCAATCCGGGGGGTACCACCGGGGAGCTGTTTTTT. Amino acids: CASSRNPGGTTGELFF.

This clone was seen only a few times. The chain links TRBV25-1 to TRBJ1-1; D remains ambiguous. The CDR3 sequence is 13 residues long. Per germline, CDR1 MGHDK and CDR2 SYGVNS. Trimming took 5 bases from V and 0 from J, leaving 7 bases between them. CDR3 loop: CASSTTMNTEAFF. The CDR3, as DNA: TGTGCCAGCAGTACGACCATGAACACTGAAGCTTTCTTT. Full variable domain (outside the CDR3, taken from reference TRBV25-1 and TRBJ1-1): EADIYQTPRYLVIGTGKKITLECSQTMGHDKMYWYQQDPGMELHLIHYSYGVNSTEKGDLSSESTVSRIRTEHFPLTLESARPSHTSQYLCASSTTMNTEAFFGQGTRLTVV.

The CDR3 reads CASSLGALLAGYTF. Written as DNA, the CDR3 is TGTGCCAGCAGCTTGGGAGCCCTTTTGGCCGGCTACACCTTC. This chain joins TRBV5-8 and TRBJ1-2; no clear D. Trimming removed 0 bases from V and 8 bases from J, with 14 bases in between. CDR3 length: 14 amino acids. Germline assignment: CDR1 SGHTS and CDR2 YDEGEE.

This clone was recorded only once. The rearrangement joins TRBV5-1 to TRBJ1-2; D call uncertain. V shed 0 bases and J shed 4 bases, with 16 bases lying between them. In germline, CDR1 is SGHRS, CDR2 YFSETQ. The CDR3 extends over 16 amino acids. Here the CDR3 DNA reads TGCGCCAGCAGCTTGGAATTCATGGGTTCGGGCTATGGCTACACCTTC. It is translated as CASSLEFMGSGYGYTF.

This chain links TRBV15 with TRBJ2-7; tentatively, D is TRBD1 (6 bases). The CDR3 totals 15 residues. Trimming left V 3 bases short and J 0 bases short, with 12 bases between. CDR1 and CDR2 from the germline V gene are LNHNV and YYDKDF (reference sequence). CDR3 in DNA: TGTGCCACCAGCAGTTCTAGGGACACCTCCTACGAGCAGTACTTC. Translation: CATSSSRDTSYEQYF.